This TCR beta chain was sequenced during a study of Graves' ophthalmopathy and Graves' hyperthyroidism (dated by TCRdb to 2016 to 2019). About the full investigation: Peripheral blood was collected at initial diagnosis, before any treatment. The study used signatures of the TCR beta repertoire to tell Graves' ophthalmopathy apart from Graves' hyperthyroidism and to predict which patients would progress to ophthalmopathy. In total, 120 to 150 blood samples were TCR-sequenced: some 43 ophthalmopathy, roughly 80 hyperthyroidism and roughly 17 hyperthyroidism-to-ophthalmopathy patients. Following sampling, methimazole starting at 30 mg daily was administered to hyperthyroidism patients, and high-dose intravenous methylprednisolone was administered to ophthalmopathy patients. T-cell repertoires of thyroid tissue and blood were compared in over 5 hyperthyroidism patients. For independent validation, a separate cohort was made up of approximately 19 hyperthyroidism patients plus 17 patients who later progressed from hyperthyroidism to ophthalmopathy. To explore V-J signatures that separate ophthalmopathy from hyperthyroidism, a discovery set of about 96 patients was enrolled, consisting of roughly 45 with ophthalmopathy and roughly 57 with stable hyperthyroidism. The study at large found these results: In cross-validation, the 13-signature model distinguished ophthalmopathy from stable hyperthyroidism with more than 85% sensitivity and roughly 81% specificity, while in the test set the corresponding values were roughly 80% and 75%. No statistical method was used to predetermine the sample size, and group allocation was not hidden from the investigators. In validation, the model predicted ophthalmopathy progression with about 64% sensitivity and 72% to 80% specificity; eleven to twelve predicted patients were CT-confirmed with GO in a median of 6.5 months. Most expanded thyroid clonotypes with a frequency above 0.001 also appeared in blood, which suggests that blood repertoires may reflect the immune response in the thyroid.

Ophthalmopathy patients had moderately to severely active disease, Clinical Activity Score of at least 3, NOSPECS grade of at least 4, and disease duration under 3 months. Anyone with other autoimmune diseases, uncontrolled infections, pregnancy or lactation was excluded from the study. Clinical symptoms, serum thyroxine, TRAb, thyroid ultrasound and orbital computed tomography formed the basis of the diagnosis. Using Ficoll-Paque density gradient centrifugation, PBMCs were isolated from 8.5 to 10 ml of fresh peripheral blood. Trizol reagent was used to extract the total RNA, and its quality was then checked on an Agilent 2100 Bioanalyzer. TCR beta CDR3 regions were amplified from RNA transcripts for repertoire sequencing. The first round was an RT-PCR using HTBI primers with the Qiagen OneStep RT-PCR kit, and this first round was followed by a second-round multiplex PCR, then size selection and purification. Libraries were sequenced on an Illumina HiSeq2000 using paired-end 100 bp reads. As for the original processing: SOAPnuke was used to process the reads, throwing out any read that had adapters, had uncalled bases, had a mean Phred below 15, or lacked an exact constant-primer or identifier match. COPE v1.2.5 was used to merge the high-quality paired reads. Unique nucleotide sequences were defined as clonotypes and aligned to IMGT TRB V, D and J references using MiTCR v1.1. The analysis was limited to V-J combinations with a frequency above 0.0001, which together covered 99% to 99.2% of repertoires. A TCR clonal expansion and chaos score per V-J combination was defined as the ratio of F50 clonal expansion to chaos observed in the TCRdist matrix. Features were reduced by Welch's t-statistics and random forest to around 13 V-J combinations, which fed a naive Bayes classifier. The Morisita-Horn index was used to measure how similar the thyroid and blood repertoires were. TCRdb trimmed public reads at Q25 via fastp, called clones via MiXCR and kept in-frame beta chains. Every CDR3 protein is listed once, alongside the most common genes and DNA of its rows. The V and J calls reflect TCRdb's pipeline rather than the authors' work. A total of under 350,000 distinct CDR3 sequences appear in this sample, roughly a sixth of them only once. The top ten clones comprise around an eighth of the sample.

From the cysteine through the phenylalanine, the CDR3 covers 13 amino acids. Only CDR3 DNA remains: 39 bases, in frame from the first base. The V end loses 2 bases and the J end loses 8 bases, and a stretch of 12 bases separates them. Details on this clonotype: Its specific antigen is unknown. No per-base quality is available; no much larger clone lies one base away.

The source is an adult man with Graves' ophthalmopathy. In this chain, TRBV12-3 or TRBV12-4 is recombined with TRBJ1-2, with the D segment identity uncertain. Sequenced material: peripheral blood. The CDR3 protein sequence reads: CASSLKAGVGYTF. The DNA sequence is TGTGCCAGCAGTTTAAAGGCAGGCGTGGGCTACACCTTC.